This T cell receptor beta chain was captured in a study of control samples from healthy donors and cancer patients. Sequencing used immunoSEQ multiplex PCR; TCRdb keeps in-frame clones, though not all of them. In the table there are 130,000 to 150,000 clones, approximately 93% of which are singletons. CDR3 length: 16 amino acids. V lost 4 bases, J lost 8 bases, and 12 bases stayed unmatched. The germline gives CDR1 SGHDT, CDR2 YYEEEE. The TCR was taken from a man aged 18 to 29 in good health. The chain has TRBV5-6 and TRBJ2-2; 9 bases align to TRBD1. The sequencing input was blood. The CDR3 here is CASSRSYSGTGGELFF. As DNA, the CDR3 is TGTGCCAGCAGCCGTAGCTATTCCGGGACAGGGGGGGAGCTGTTTTTT.